The 3 T cell receptor beta chains below were found in one sample sequenced in a study of cytomegalovirus exposure and HLA in healthy donors. Primers for the PCR totalled 60 Vbeta and 13 Jbeta. This table comes from immunoSEQ multiplex PCR, and its TCRdb copy is limited to in-frame clones, with some not included. This sample has around 140,000 clones; roughly 74% occur once, and the top ten carry 2% to 3%. Material for sequencing was PBMCs. The receptor source for this set is a woman between 18 and 30 years old in good health and CMV-seropositive.

The chain links TRBV6-6 to TRBJ2-3; 7 bases are shared with TRBD1. The length of the CDR3 is 14 residues. The V gene's germline CDR1 is MNHNY and CDR2 SVGAGI (reference sequence). V was pared by 7 bases and J by 0 bases, with 4 bases of the junction left unmatched. The CDR3 loop is CASNQGQSTDTQYF. The CDR3 nucleotides are TGTGCCAGCAATCAGGGACAGAGCACAGATACGCAGTATTTT.

A word on this clone: The junction and the germline gene differ at one end; a read error may be behind it. The sample holds other DNA sequences that translate to the same CDR3. The rearrangement joins TRBV7-2 to TRBJ2-7; TRBD2 matches 7 bases. The CDR3 is 16 residues long. Germline V gene lookup returns CDR1 SGHTA and CDR2 FQGNSA. This CDR3 is CASSLAGTGGSYEQYF. Written as DNA, the CDR3 is TGTGCCAGCAGCCTAGCCGGGACGGGAGGCTCCTACGAGCAGTACTTC. Full variable domain (missing parts from reference TRBV7-2 and TRBJ2-7): GAGVSQSPSNKVTEKGKDVELRCDPISGHTALYWYRQSLGQGLEFLIYFQGNSAPDKSGLPSDRFSAERTGGSVSTLTIQRTQQEDSAVYLCASSLAGTGGSYEQYFGPGTRLTVT.

The DNA of the CDR3 is TGTGCCAGCTCACCAGACAGGGTACTCTACGAGCAGTACTTC. Its translation is CASSPDRVLYEQYF. The chain is built from TRBV18 and TRBJ2-7; 7 bases are shared with TRBD1. V shed 2 bases, J shed 3 bases, and the junction held 4 bases outside the gene matches. The CDR3 extends over 14 amino acids. Germline V CDR1 and CDR2: KGHSH, LQKENI.